Listed below are T cell receptor beta chains from one sample, sequenced in a study of T cell responses to AZD1222 COVID-19 vaccine. TCRdb keeps only in-frame clones here, not all; method: immunoSEQ multiplex PCR. The data contain about 120,000 clones, 70% to 90% of them singletons. Sequences were derived from peripheral blood, sampled on day 0 of AZD1222 vaccination. These receptors originate from an adult in good health. CDR3s leave out the opening cysteine and the closing phenylalanine or tryptophan. Fields, in order: V gene, J gene, CDR3 protein.

V gene: TRBV7-8
J gene: TRBJ2-7
CDR3 protein: ASSLVKGYYEQY

V gene: TRBV3-1/TRBV3-2
J gene: TRBJ1-1
CDR3 protein: ASSHWDRGLSADAEAF

V gene: TRBV6-5
J gene: TRBJ1-1
CDR3 protein: ASRLQVGNEAF

V gene: TRBV19
J gene: TRBJ1-4
CDR3 protein: ASISGNEKLF

V gene: TRBV5-4
J gene: TRBJ1-2
CDR3 protein: ASIDRGLLYYGYT

V gene: TRBV24-1
J gene: TRBJ2-6
CDR3 protein: ATSDNRGGNVLT

V gene: TRBV28
J gene: TRBJ2-3
CDR3 protein: ASRAGTGGTDTQY

V gene: TRBV9
J gene: TRBJ1-1
CDR3 protein: ASSVARRNTEAF

V gene: TRBV11-1
J gene: TRBJ2-7
CDR3 protein: ASSPGGGLAYEQY

V gene: TRBV6-5
J gene: TRBJ1-5
CDR3 protein: ASSRGQFAQPQH

V gene: TRBV11-3
J gene: TRBJ2-7
CDR3 protein: ASSLGGTQTYEQY

V gene: TRBV3-1/TRBV3-2
J gene: TRBJ2-7
CDR3 protein: ASSQFRSYEQY

V gene: TRBV6-1
J gene: TRBJ2-7
CDR3 protein: ASSEALGGSFSYEQY

V gene: TRBV7-2
J gene: TRBJ1-5
CDR3 protein: ASSLGGIGENQPQH

V gene: TRBV10-3
J gene: TRBJ1-5
CDR3 protein: AISSKVGDRGINQPQH

V gene: TRBV25-1
J gene: TRBJ2-2
CDR3 protein: ASVPGTGAGELF

V gene: TRBV30
J gene: TRBJ1-2
CDR3 protein: AWNKLGTYGYT

V gene: TRBV27
J gene: TRBJ2-1
CDR3 protein: ASSSSLGTGIDNEQF

V gene: TRBV6-5
J gene: TRBJ1-4
CDR3 protein: ASSYGPGGTNEKLF

V gene: TRBV10-3
J gene: TRBJ1-5
CDR3 protein: AISESGQGEQPQH

V gene: TRBV10-3
J gene: TRBJ2-2
CDR3 protein: AISDSNTGELF

V gene: TRBV7-2
J gene: TRBJ2-3
CDR3 protein: ASSLYTDTQY

V gene: TRBV7-6
J gene: TRBJ1-6
CDR3 protein: ASSSDRGNSPLH

V gene: TRBV9
J gene: TRBJ2-1
CDR3 protein: ASNYLRGRESPNEQF

V gene: TRBV12-3/TRBV12-4
J gene: TRBJ2-7
CDR3 protein: ASSTTYYEQY

V gene: TRBV4-3
J gene: TRBJ1-2
CDR3 protein: ASSQEGYGYT

V gene: TRBV10-3
J gene: TRBJ2-7
CDR3 protein: AISGQGAYEQY

V gene: TRBV7-6
J gene: TRBJ1-3
CDR3 protein: ASSLGALGGALGNTIY

V gene: TRBV28
J gene: TRBJ1-1
CDR3 protein: ASSVTTMNTEAF

V gene: TRBV5-1
J gene: TRBJ2-1
CDR3 protein: ASTTSGTRGYNEQF

V gene: TRBV5-4
J gene: TRBJ1-4
CDR3 protein: ASSLDLRQGNEKLF

V gene: TRBV4-1
J gene: TRBJ1-1
CDR3 protein: ASGGPGNTEAF

V gene: TRBV24-1
J gene: TRBJ1-2
CDR3 protein: ATSDTRGYGYT

V gene: TRBV6-2/TRBV6-3
J gene: TRBJ2-1
CDR3 protein: ASSYSPPTGWF

V gene: TRBV20-1
J gene: TRBJ2-7
CDR3 protein: SATDRGSYEQY

V gene: TRBV3-1/TRBV3-2
J gene: TRBJ1-2
CDR3 protein: ASSPFDRGNYGYT

V gene: TRBV3-1/TRBV3-2
J gene: TRBJ2-2
CDR3 protein: ASTRRRGVGTGELF

V gene: TRBV28
J gene: TRBJ1-1
CDR3 protein: ASSFDRGTTEAF

V gene: TRBV19
J gene: TRBJ1-5
CDR3 protein: ASSLLGAGSNQPQH

V gene: TRBV6-5
J gene: TRBJ1-4
CDR3 protein: ASSRTGGSEKLF

V gene: TRBV10-3
J gene: TRBJ2-1
CDR3 protein: AIRGSAGQGAVEQF

V gene: TRBV4-1
J gene: TRBJ1-6
CDR3 protein: ASSPGLRSPLH

V gene: TRBV7-6
J gene: TRBJ2-7
CDR3 protein: ASSLEAGGLGYEQY

V gene: TRBV30
J gene: TRBJ2-5
CDR3 protein: AWSLGTGSTETQY

V gene: TRBV7-2
J gene: TRBJ2-3
CDR3 protein: ASSLAMGPQY

V gene: TRBV7-9
J gene: TRBJ2-1
CDR3 protein: ASSLRGVSYNEQF

V gene: TRBV10-3
J gene: TRBJ2-2
CDR3 protein: AISESTSGDTGELF

V gene: TRBV19
J gene: TRBJ1-2
CDR3 protein: ASSPSRTGSYGYT

V gene: TRBV5-4
J gene: TRBJ1-1
CDR3 protein: ASSQLDRGAF

V gene: TRBV18
J gene: TRBJ1-2
CDR3 protein: ASSRLVMALNYGYT

V gene: TRBV11-2
J gene: TRBJ2-1
CDR3 protein: ASSLDWTGEQF

V gene: TRBV2
J gene: TRBJ1-1
CDR3 protein: ASSVKGRGEAF

V gene: TRBV24-1
J gene: TRBJ2-3
CDR3 protein: ATSDLGLAGGRGDTQY